The 11 T cell receptor beta chains presented below share a single source sample, sequenced in a study of blood T cells in healthy people across ages. PCR was performed a second time for roughly 7 to 11 cycles using a sample-barcoded 5' primer and a J-beta primer mix. TCRdb redid the calling of the 5' RACE reads with MiXCR, one entry per CDR3 protein. Among hundreds of thousands of distinct CDR3 sequences listed, roughly three fifths were seen once. Sequencing was done on a sample of blood. These receptors all come from a middle-aged man in good health.

As regards this clonotype: This may be a read error, as it is one base from a much larger clone. The chain couples TRBV7-9 to TRBJ2-7; D is uncertain. V was clipped by 4 bases and J by 7 bases, with 20 bases between them. This CDR3 is built from 15 residues. The germline V gene encodes CDR1 SEHNR and CDR2 FQNEAQ (reference sequence). The CDR3 is CASSSRFPSYNEQYF. The CDR3 nucleotides read TGTGCCAGCAGCTCCAGGTTCCCCTCCTACAATGAGCAGTACTTC.

J is TRBJ2-7 and V is TRBV7-2, with 8 bases identical to TRBD1. Per germline, CDR1 SGHTA and CDR2 FQGNSA. Trimming at V came to 4 bases and at J to 5 bases, leaving 4 bases not matched to a gene. The CDR3 is made up of 13 amino acids. CDR3 coding DNA: TGTGCCAGCAGCTGGACAGGGAGGAACGAGCAGTACTTC. This codes for CASSWTGRNEQYF.

The chain links TRBV4-2 to TRBJ1-2, with 7 bases fitting TRBD1. Per the germline V gene, CDR1 is LGHNA and CDR2 is YNFKEQ. Unmatched junction bases numbered 10, after V lost 5 bases and J lost 7 bases. This CDR3 comprises 14 residues. The DNA of the CDR3 is TGTGCCAGCAGCAAAACAACAGGGGCTGCTGGCTACACCTTC. Translated: CASSKTTGAAGYTF.

The chain couples TRBV6-2 or TRBV6-3 to TRBJ2-3, with D perhaps matching TRBD1 or TRBD2 (5 bases each). The CDR3 is made up of 15 amino acids. The germline gives CDR1 MNHEY, CDR2 SVGEGT. Trimming removed 2 bases from V and 2 bases from J, with 11 bases in between. CDR3 sequence: CASSYPGTDTDTQYF. In DNA, the CDR3 is TGTGCCAGCAGTTACCCCGGGACCGACACAGATACGCAGTATTTT.

In the case of this clonotype: An end of the junction does not agree with germline; a read error may underlie this. The gene calls are TRBV4-3 and TRBJ1-2; 9 bases match TRBD1. The CDR3 runs to 17 residues. Germline-derived CDR1 and CDR2 are LGHNA and YSLEER. CDR3 residues: CASSPRPGQGELHGCTF. The CDR3, as DNA: TGCGCCAGCAGCCCTCGCCCGGGACAGGGAGAACTTCACGGCTGCACCTTC.

This chain uses TRBV7-9 with TRBJ2-5; D may be TRBD2 (6 bases). The germline gives CDR1 SEHNR, CDR2 FQNEAQ (reference sequence). The V end lost 6 bases, the J end lost 2 bases, and 13 bases lay between the germline ends. CDR3 size: 14 residues. The CDR3 reads CASRPGLSQETQYF. The CDR3 DNA is TGTGCCAGCAGGCCGGGACTTAGTCAAGAGACCCAGTACTTC.

This chain links TRBV5-1 with TRBJ2-3; D not certain. Germline V gene lookup returns CDR1 SGHRS and CDR2 YFSETQ. The CDR3 length is 16 residues. The V gene lost 0 bases and the J gene lost 0 bases, with 11 bases spanning the gap. The CDR3, as DNA: TGCGCCAGCAGCTTGGACGGGCACACTAGCACAGATACGCAGTATTTT. As protein: CASSLDGHTSTDTQYF. The full variable domain, its missing parts supplied by reference TRBV5-1 and TRBJ2-3, is KAGVTQTPRYLIKTRGQQVTLSCSPISGHRSVSWYQQTPGQGLQFLFEYFSETQRNKGNFPGRFSGRQFSNSRSEMNVSTLELGDSALYLCASSLDGHTSTDTQYFGPGTRLTVL.

The chain recombines TRBV10-3 with TRBJ2-5, with D possibly matching TRBD2 (6 bases). CDR1 is ENHRY and CDR2 is SYGVKD in the germline V gene. CDR3 length: 13 amino acids. CDR3 nucleotides: TGTACCTCGGGGCGGGACCAGCAAGAGACCCAGTACTTC. This codes for CTSGRDQQETQYF.

This clonotype was detected only once. This chain uses TRBV11-2 with TRBJ2-1; D is possibly TRBD1 or TRBD2 (5 bases each). The CDR3 extends over 14 amino acids. Trimming stripped 5 bases from V and 8 bases from J, with 16 bases between. Germline V gene sequence: CDR1 SGHAT, CDR2 FQNNGV. Here the CDR3 reads CASSRDLSPYEQFF. In nucleotides, the CDR3 is TGTGCCAGCAGCCGGGACCTCTCCCCCTATGAGCAGTTCTTC. The full variable domain, in which reference TRBV11-2 and TRBJ2-1 provide the parts outside the CDR3, is EAGVAQSPRYKIIEKRQSVAFWCNPISGHATLYWYQQILGQGPKLLIQFQNNGVVDDSQLPKDRFSAERLKGVDSTLKIQPAKLEDSAVYLCASSRDLSPYEQFFGPGTRLTVL.

The J gene is TRBJ2-3, the V gene TRBV12-3 or TRBV12-4; tentatively, D is TRBD1 (5 bases). Trimming removed 8 bases at V and 3 bases at J, with 18 bases between. CDR3 length equals 15 residues. The CDR3 sequence is CASGNQVGRTDTQYF. The CDR3 DNA is TGTGCCAGCGGCAACCAGGTGGGGCGGACAGATACGCAGTATTTT.

The V and J genes are TRBV7-2 and TRBJ2-7; 10 nucleotides agree with TRBD1. Germline CDR1 reads SGHTA; CDR2 reads FQGNSA. The ends lost 8 bases at V and 2 bases at J; junction bases unmatched: 9. The CDR3 loop spans 15 amino acids. The CDR3 region is CASGLAGQGTYEQYF. CDR3 nucleotide sequence: TGTGCCAGCGGTCTGGCGGGACAGGGGACCTACGAGCAGTACTTC.